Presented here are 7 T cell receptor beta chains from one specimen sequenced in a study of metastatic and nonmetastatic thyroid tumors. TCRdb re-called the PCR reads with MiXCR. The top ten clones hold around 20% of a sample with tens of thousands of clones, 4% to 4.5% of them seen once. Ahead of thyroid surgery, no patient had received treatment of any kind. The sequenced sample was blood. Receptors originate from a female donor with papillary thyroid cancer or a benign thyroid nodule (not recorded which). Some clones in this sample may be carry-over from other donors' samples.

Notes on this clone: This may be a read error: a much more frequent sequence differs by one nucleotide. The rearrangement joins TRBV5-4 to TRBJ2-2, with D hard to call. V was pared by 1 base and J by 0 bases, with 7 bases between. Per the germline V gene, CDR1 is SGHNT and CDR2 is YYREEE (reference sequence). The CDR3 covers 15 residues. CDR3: CASSLPIPNTGELFF. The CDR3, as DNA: TGTGCCAGCAGCTTGCCCATACCGAACACCGGGGAGCTGTTTTTT.

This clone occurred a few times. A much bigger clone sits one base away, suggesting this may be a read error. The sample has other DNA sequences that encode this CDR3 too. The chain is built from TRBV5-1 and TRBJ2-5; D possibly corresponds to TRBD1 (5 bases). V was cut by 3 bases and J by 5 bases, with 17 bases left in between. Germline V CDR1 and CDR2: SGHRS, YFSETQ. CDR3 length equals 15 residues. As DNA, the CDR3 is TGCGCCAGCAGCTATGGACAACAATTTCAGGAGACCCAGTACTTC. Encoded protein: CASSYGQQFQETQYF.

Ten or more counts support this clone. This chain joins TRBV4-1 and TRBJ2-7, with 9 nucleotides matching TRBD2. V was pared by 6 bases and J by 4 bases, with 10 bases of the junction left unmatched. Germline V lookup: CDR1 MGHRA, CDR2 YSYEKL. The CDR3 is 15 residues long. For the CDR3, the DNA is TGCGCCAGCAGATCCCACGCGGGAGGGAGTTACGAGCAGTACTTC. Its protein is CASRSHAGGSYEQYF.

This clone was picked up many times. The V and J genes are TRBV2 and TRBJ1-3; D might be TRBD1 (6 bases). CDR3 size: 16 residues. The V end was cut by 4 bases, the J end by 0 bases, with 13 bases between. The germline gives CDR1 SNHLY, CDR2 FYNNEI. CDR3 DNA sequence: TGTGCCAGCAGTGTTCAGGGGCCGTCCTCTGGAAACACCATATATTTT. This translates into CASSVQGPSSGNTIYF.

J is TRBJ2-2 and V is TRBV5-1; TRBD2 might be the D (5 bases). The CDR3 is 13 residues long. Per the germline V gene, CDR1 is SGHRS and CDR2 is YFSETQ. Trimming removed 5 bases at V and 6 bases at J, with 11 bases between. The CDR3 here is CASRLNGAGELFF. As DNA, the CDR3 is TGCGCCAGCAGGTTGAACGGGGCCGGGGAGCTGTTTTTT.

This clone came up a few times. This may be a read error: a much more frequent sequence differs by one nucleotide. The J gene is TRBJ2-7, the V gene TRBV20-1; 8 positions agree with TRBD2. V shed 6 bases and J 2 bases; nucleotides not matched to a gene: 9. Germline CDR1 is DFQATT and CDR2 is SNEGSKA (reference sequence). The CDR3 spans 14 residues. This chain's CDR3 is CSAAANGGAYEQYF. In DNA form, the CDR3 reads TGCAGTGCGGCGGCTAACGGGGGGGCCTACGAGCAGTACTTC.

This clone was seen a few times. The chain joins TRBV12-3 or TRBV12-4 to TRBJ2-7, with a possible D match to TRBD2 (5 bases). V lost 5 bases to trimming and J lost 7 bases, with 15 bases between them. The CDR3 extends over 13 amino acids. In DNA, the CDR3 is TGTGCCAGCAGTCAACTAGAAACGACGGAGCAGTACTTC. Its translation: CASSQLETTEQYF.